The 7 T cell receptor beta chains presented below share a single source sample, sequenced in a study of CD8 T cells in ankylosing spondylitis (TCRdb year 2017). Preparation of the library involved 5' RACE. The instrument given in TCRdb is Illumina MiSeq. The raw public data were reprocessed by TCRdb itself: fastp quality trimming at Q25, MiXCR clonotype calling, in-frame beta chains only. Each entry is one CDR3 protein sequence, shown with its most common DNA and genes. A total of approximately 16,000 distinct CDR3 sequences appear in this sample, approximately 8% of them only once. Of the sample, approximately 38% falls within the top ten clones. The sample was blood. The source of these receptors is a male donor with ankylosing spondylitis or in good health (not recorded which).

This chain links TRBV28 with TRBJ1-2; D not resolved. This CDR3 has 12 amino acids. V was cut by 8 bases and J by 2 bases, with 9 bases left in between. From germline, CDR1 is MDHEN and CDR2 SYDVKM. The DNA of the CDR3 is TGTGCCAGCTGGGCCCAAAACTATGGCTACACCTTC. Its protein product is CASWAQNYGYTF.

This clonotype was seen more than once but under ten times. The CDR3 here is CASSLFPGGTEAFF. DNA for the CDR3: TGTGCCAGCAGTTTATTTCCAGGGGGCACTGAAGCTTTCTTT. This chain joins TRBV27 and TRBJ1-1, with 7 bases matching TRBD1. CDR3 size: 14 residues. V was clipped by 1 base and J by 4 bases; unmatched bases: 3. Germline V gene lookup returns CDR1 MNHEY and CDR2 SMNVEV (reference sequence).

Many counts were recorded for this clonotype. The chain couples TRBV20-1 to TRBJ1-5; TRBD1 agrees at 9 bases. Per the germline V gene, CDR1 is DFQATT and CDR2 is SNEGSKA (reference sequence). With 6 bases clipped from V and 7 bases from J, the junction kept 7 bases outside the gene matches. The CDR3 sequence is 13 residues long. CDR3 bases: TGCAGTGCAACAACAGGGGGCCGGCAGCCCCAGCATTTT. This codes for CSATTGGRQPQHF.

In its sample, this clonotype was seen many times. This chain links TRBV5-1 with TRBJ2-1; no firm D call. V shed 0 bases and J shed 6 bases, with 13 bases lying between them. This CDR3 has 15 residues. Germline V gene sequence: CDR1 SGHRS, CDR2 YFSETQ. CDR3: CASSLALLTINEQFF. Written as DNA, the CDR3 is TGCGCCAGCAGCTTGGCCCTTCTCACCATCAATGAGCAGTTCTTC.

In its sample, this clonotype ranks as medium-sized. The genes are TRBV20-1 and TRBJ2-1, with a possible D match to TRBD1 (6 bases). The CDR3 is 13 residues long. Germline CDR1 and CDR2: DFQATT and SNEGSKA (reference sequence). V lost 6 bases, J lost 3 bases, and 12 bases lay in between. In DNA, the CDR3 is TGCAGTGCGAGCCCGACAGGCTACAATGAGCAGTTCTTC. Protein: CSASPTGYNEQFF.

V is TRBV4-3 and J is TRBJ2-1; no reliable D call. V lost 1 base to trimming and J lost 5 bases, with 6 bases between them. This CDR3 is built from 13 residues. CDR1 is LGHNA, CDR2 YSLEER, per germline. CDR3 sequence reads: CASSQGSNNEQFF. CDR3 DNA sequence: TGCGCCAGCAGCCAAGGGTCAAACAATGAGCAGTTCTTC.

The chain joins TRBV6-2 or TRBV6-3 to TRBJ2-5; 7 bases map to TRBD2. Germline V gene data show CDR1 as MNHEY and CDR2 as SVGEGT. The V gene end was trimmed by 0 bases and the J gene end by 6 bases; junction bases not matched to a gene: 10. The CDR3 spans 16 residues. CDR3 region: CASSYSISGVGQTQYF. In DNA, the CDR3 is TGTGCCAGCAGTTACTCGATCAGCGGGGTCGGGCAGACCCAGTACTTC.